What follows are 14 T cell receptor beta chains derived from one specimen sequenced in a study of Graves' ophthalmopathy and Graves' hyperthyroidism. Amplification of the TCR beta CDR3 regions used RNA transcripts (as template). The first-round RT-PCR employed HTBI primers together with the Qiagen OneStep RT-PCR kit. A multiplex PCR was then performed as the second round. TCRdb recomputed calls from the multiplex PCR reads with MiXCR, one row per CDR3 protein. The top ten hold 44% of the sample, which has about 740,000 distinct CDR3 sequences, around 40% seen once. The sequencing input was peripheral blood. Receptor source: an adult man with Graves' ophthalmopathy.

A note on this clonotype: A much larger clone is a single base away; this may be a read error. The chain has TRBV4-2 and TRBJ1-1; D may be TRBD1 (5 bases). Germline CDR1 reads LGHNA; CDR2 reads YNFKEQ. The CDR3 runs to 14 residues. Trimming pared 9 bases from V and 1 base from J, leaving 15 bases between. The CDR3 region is CASSTGQENTEAFF. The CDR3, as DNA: TGTGCCAGTAGTACGGGGCAGGAGAACACTGAAGCTTTCTTT.

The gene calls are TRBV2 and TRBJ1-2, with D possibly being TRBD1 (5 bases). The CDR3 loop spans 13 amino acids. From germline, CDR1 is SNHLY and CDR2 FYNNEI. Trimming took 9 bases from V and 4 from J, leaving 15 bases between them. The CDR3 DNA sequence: TGTGCCAGTGGGACCTTTCGGACCTATGGCTACACCTTC. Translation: CASGTFRTYGYTF.

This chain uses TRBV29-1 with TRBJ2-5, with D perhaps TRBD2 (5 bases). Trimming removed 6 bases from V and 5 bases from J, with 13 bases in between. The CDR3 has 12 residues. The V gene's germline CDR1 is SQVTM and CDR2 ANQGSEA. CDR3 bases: TGCAGCGTAGTCTGCGGGTTTGAGACCCAGTACTTC. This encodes CSVVCGFETQYF.

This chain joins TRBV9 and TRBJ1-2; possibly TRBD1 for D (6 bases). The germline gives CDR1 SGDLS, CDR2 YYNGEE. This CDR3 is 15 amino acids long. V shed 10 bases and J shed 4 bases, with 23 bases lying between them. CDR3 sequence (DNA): TGTGCCTGCCTACCAAACATGGGAGGGGGCTATGGCTACACCTTC. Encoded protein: CACLPNMGGGYGYTF.

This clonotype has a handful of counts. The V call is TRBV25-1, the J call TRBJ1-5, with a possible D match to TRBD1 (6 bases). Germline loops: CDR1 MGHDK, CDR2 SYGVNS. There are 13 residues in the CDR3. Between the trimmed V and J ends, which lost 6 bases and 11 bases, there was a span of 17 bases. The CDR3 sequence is CASSTGQIKAQHF. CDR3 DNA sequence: TGTGCCAGCAGCACCGGACAGATCAAAGCCCAGCATTTT.

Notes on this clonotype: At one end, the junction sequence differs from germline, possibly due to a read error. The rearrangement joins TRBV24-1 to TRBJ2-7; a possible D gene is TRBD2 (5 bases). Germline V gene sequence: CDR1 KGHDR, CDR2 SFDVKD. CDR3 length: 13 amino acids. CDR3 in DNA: TGTGCCAGCAGTTTCCATCTCAGCGGCGAGCAGTACTTC. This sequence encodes CASSFHLSGEQYF.

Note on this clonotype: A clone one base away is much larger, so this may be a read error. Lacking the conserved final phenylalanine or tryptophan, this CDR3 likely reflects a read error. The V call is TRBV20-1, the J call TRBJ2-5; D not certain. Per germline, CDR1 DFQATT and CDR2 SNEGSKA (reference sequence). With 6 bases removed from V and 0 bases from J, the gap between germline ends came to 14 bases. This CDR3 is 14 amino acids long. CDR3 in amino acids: CSAPQDGNQETQYL. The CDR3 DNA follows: TGCAGTGCCCCCCAGGACGGCAACCAAGAGACCCAGTACCTC.

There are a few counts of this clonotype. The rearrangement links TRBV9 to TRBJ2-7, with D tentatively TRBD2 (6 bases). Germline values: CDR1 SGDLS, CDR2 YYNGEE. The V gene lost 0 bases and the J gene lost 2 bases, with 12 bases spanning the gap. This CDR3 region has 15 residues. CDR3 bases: TGTGCCAGCAGCGTAGGCGGGACTGGGACCTACGAGCAGTACTTC. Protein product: CASSVGGTGTYEQYF.

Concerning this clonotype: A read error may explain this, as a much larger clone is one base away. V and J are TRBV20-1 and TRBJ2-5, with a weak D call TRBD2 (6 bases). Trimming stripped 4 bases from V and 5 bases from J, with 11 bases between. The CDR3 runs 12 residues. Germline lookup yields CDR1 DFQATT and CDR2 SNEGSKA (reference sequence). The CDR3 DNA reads TGCAGTGCTAATGGGGGGTTTGAGACCCAGTACTTC. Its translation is CSANGGFETQYF.

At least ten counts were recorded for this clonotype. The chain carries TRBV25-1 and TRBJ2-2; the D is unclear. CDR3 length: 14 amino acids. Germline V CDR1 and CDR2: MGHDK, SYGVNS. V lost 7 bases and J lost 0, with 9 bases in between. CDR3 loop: CASNQIANTGELFF. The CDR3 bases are TGTGCCAGCAACCAAATAGCGAACACCGGGGAGCTGTTTTTT.

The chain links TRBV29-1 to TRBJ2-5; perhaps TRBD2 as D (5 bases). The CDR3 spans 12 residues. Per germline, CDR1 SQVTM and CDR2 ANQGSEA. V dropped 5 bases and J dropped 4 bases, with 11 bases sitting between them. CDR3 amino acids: CSVSSGGETQYF. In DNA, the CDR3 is TGCAGCGTTTCTTCCGGAGGAGAGACCCAGTACTTC.

The CDR3 DNA follows: TGTGCCAGCAGTTACTCACAGGGGAACGGCTACACCTTC. Translated: CASSYSQGNGYTF. The rearrangement joins TRBV6-1 to TRBJ1-2, with TRBD1 identical over 7 bases. With 5 bases clipped from V and 8 bases from J, the junction kept 8 bases outside the gene matches. There are 13 residues in the CDR3. Germline V lookup: CDR1 MNHNS, CDR2 SASEGT.

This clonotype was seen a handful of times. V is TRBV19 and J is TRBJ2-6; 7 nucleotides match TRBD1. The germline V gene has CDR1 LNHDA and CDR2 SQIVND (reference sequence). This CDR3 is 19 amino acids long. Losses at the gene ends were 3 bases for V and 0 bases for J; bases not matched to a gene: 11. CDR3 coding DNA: TGTGCCAGTAGTATTATTCGACAGGGACATCACTCTGGGGCCAACGTCCTGACTTTC. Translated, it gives CASSIIRQGHHSGANVLTF.

For the CDR3, the DNA is TGTGCCAGCAGCTTATTTGACAAGACCTACGAGCAGTACTTC. As protein: CASSLFDKTYEQYF. The chain couples TRBV7-9 to TRBJ2-7; D not resolved. The germline CDR1 and CDR2 sequences are SEHNR and FQNEAQ (reference sequence). The V end lost 2 bases, the J end lost 2 bases, and 10 bases lay between the germline ends. This CDR3 spans 14 amino acids.